This section outlines one TCR beta chain sequence together with its context. The antigen is undetermined. The data originate from a study of T cell responses to AZD1222 COVID-19 vaccine. Whole-study findings and limits: Unmutated regions of variants are reportedly targeted by nearly half of spike-specific TCRs.

TCRdb's copy holds only in-frame clones and misses some; the assay was immunoSEQ multiplex PCR. The sample has more than 100,000 clones, 80% to 90% seen once. The V and J ends lost 4 bases and 1 base respectively, with 10 bases between them. Germline V gene lookup returns CDR1 LGHDT and CDR2 YNNKEL (reference sequence). This CDR3 has 14 residues. The TCR was taken from an adult in good health. The chain links TRBV3-1 (or the pseudogene TRBV3-2) to TRBJ1-2, with a possible D match to TRBD1 (5 bases). This sample comprised peripheral blood, obtained on day 0 of AZD1222 vaccination. CDR3 sequence: CASSPGTFNYGYTF. CDR3 sequence (DNA): TGTGCCAGCAGCCCTGGGACGTTTAACTATGGCTACACCTTC.